Listed below are T cell receptor beta chains from one sample, sequenced in a study of CD4+ T cells in melanoma. Libraries were prepared by immunoSEQ multiplex PCR; TCRdb keeps only in-frame clonotypes and omits some of them. The table has about 140,000 clones, around 90% seen once. The receptors were gathered from a human donor with melanoma. The CDR3 runs from the conserved cysteine through the conserved F or W. The D gene is left open where the match is weak. Some rows mark clone size as missing; the rest say once, few, many or name a class of expanded clone.

D gene,V gene,J gene,clone size,CDR3 length,CDR3 protein,CDR3 DNA
TRBD2,TRBV7-8,TRBJ2-1,NA,16,CASSLVLAGGPNEQFF,TGTGCCAGCAGCTTAGTGCTAGCGGGGGGCCCCAATGAGCAGTTCTTC
TRBD2,TRBV29-1,TRBJ2-1,NA,16,CSVEDSSGDNYNEQFF,TGCAGCGTTGAAGACTCCAGCGGGGATAACTACAATGAGCAGTTCTTC
TRBD2,TRBV6-6,TRBJ2-5,few,16,CASSPGTRGLWETQYF,TGTGCCAGCAGTCCGGGGACTAGGGGACTTTGGGAGACCCAGTACTTC
TRBD1,TRBV5-8,TRBJ1-6,NA,17,CASIAGGRGSYNSPLHF,TGTGCCAGCATTGCAGGGGGCCGCGGCTCCTATAATTCACCCCTCCACTTT
TRBD1,TRBV30,TRBJ2-5,NA,13,CAWTTGARETQYF,TGTGCCTGGACTACAGGGGCGAGGGAGACCCAGTACTTC
NA,TRBV19,TRBJ1-5,NA,15,CARDHQTQTTQPQHF,TGTGCCAGAGACCACCAGACACAAACGACACAGCCCCAGCATTTT
NA,TRBV6-1,TRBJ1-2,once,14,CASKRGSLNYGYTF,TGTGCCAGCAAAAGAGGCAGCCTTAACTATGGCTACACCTTC
TRBD2,TRBV11-2,TRBJ2-7,NA,18,CASSLRTSGVGHTYEQYF,TGTGCCAGCAGCTTACGTACTAGCGGGGTGGGACATACCTACGAGCAGTACTTC
NA,TRBV30,TRBJ2-2,once,15,CAWSFAGDQAGELFF,TGTGCCTGGAGTTTCGCAGGGGATCAAGCCGGGGAGCTGTTTTTT
TRBD2,TRBV7-2,TRBJ2-2,NA,17,CASSFPSGGASTGELFF,TGTGCCAGCAGCTTCCCAAGCGGGGGGGCGAGTACCGGGGAGCTGTTTTTT